This T cell receptor (beta chain) was identified during a study of cytomegalovirus exposure and HLA in healthy donors. Primers included in the PCR were 60 Vbeta and 13 Jbeta primers. Libraries were prepared by immunoSEQ multiplex PCR; TCRdb keeps only in-frame clonotypes and omits some of them. The sample consists of around 50,000 clones, around 67% of them appearing once. In germline, CDR1 is LNHDA, CDR2 SQIVND (reference sequence). The ends lost 6 bases at V and 4 bases at J; junction bases unmatched: 5. The CDR3 length is 13 residues. Sequencing input: PBMCs. The receptor's source is a woman aged 45-59 years in good health and CMV-seropositive. This chain joins TRBV19 and TRBJ1-1, with TRBD1 matching over 7 bases. CDR3 residues: CASSRQGGTEAFF. In nucleotides, the CDR3 is TGTGCCAGTAGCAGACAGGGCGGCACTGAAGCTTTCTTT.